One and the same sample provided the 11 T cell receptor beta chains below, sequenced in a study of blood T cell repertoires in COVID-19. Assay used: immunoSEQ multiplex PCR; TCRdb lists only in-frame clones, some missing. The repertoire has just over 650,000 clones, about nine tenths of them found once; the top ten carry about 0.26%. Sequencing used peripheral blood. These receptors originate from a woman aged 18 to 35 with acute or convalescent COVID-19.

The V and J genes are TRBV15 and TRBJ1-6; TRBD1 is a possible D gene (5 bases). This CDR3 comprises 17 residues. CDR1 and CDR2 from the germline V gene are LNHNV and YYDKDF (reference sequence). Deletions cut 2 bases from V and 12 bases from J, with 23 bases between. The CDR3 nucleotides are TGTGCCACCAGCAGACTCACCACGGGACTTCCCGGCGGACCCCTCCACTTT. Amino acid sequence: CATSRLTTGLPGGPLHF.

The chain is built from TRBV28 and TRBJ2-1; 7 nucleotides align to TRBD1. The CDR3 runs 11 residues. The V gene's germline CDR1 is MDHEN and CDR2 SYDVKM. Trimming took 6 bases from V and 14 from J; bases not matched to a gene: 7. In DNA, the CDR3 is TGTGCCAGCAGCTCTGCAGGGGGAAAGTTCTTC. It specifies CASSSAGGKFF.

The genes are TRBV7-9 and TRBJ2-7; TRBD1 aligns across 8 bases. V was pared by 5 bases and J by 8 bases, with 11 bases of the junction left unmatched. Per germline, CDR1 SEHNR and CDR2 FQNEAQ (reference sequence). This CDR3 is built from 14 residues. In DNA form, the CDR3 reads TGTGCCAGCAGCGCAGACAGGGGCCTATTGAAGCAGTACTTC. Residues: CASSADRGLLKQYF.

This chain joins TRBV5-1 and TRBJ1-2; no clear D gene. V lost 0 bases and J 7 bases, leaving 13 bases between the germline ends. The V gene's germline CDR1 is SGHRS and CDR2 YFSETQ. The CDR3 runs 14 residues. CDR3 amino acids: CASSLAAAEAGYTF. CDR3 nucleotide sequence: TGCGCCAGCAGCTTGGCGGCAGCCGAGGCTGGCTACACCTTC. Drawing the rest from reference TRBV5-1 and TRBJ1-2, the complete variable domain is KAGVTQTPRYLIKTRGQQVTLSCSPISGHRSVSWYQQTPGQGLQFLFEYFSETQRNKGNFPGRFSGRQFSNSRSEMNVSTLELGDSALYLCASSLAAAEAGYTFGSGTRLTVV.

This chain uses TRBV7-9 with TRBJ1-2; TRBD1 matches 11 bases. In germline, CDR1 is SEHNR, CDR2 FQNEAQ (reference sequence). V lost 6 bases, J lost 4 bases, and 7 bases stayed unmatched. CDR3 length equals 15 residues. The CDR3 DNA reads TGTGCCAGCAGATCTGGACAGGGGGCATTCTATGGCTACACCTTC. Its protein product is CASRSGQGAFYGYTF.

The chain is built from TRBV5-1 and TRBJ2-3; 7 positions match TRBD2. This CDR3 region has 16 residues. Per the germline V gene, CDR1 is SGHRS and CDR2 is YFSETQ. The ends lost 0 bases at V and 2 bases at J; junction bases unmatched: 6. This CDR3 reads CASSLGPAGPTDTQYF. CDR3 DNA: TGCGCCAGCAGCTTGGGCCCAGCGGGGCCCACAGATACGCAGTATTTT.

The chain joins TRBV12-5 to TRBJ1-1, with 7 positions matching TRBD1. CDR3 size: 14 residues. Germline V gene lookup returns CDR1 LGHNT and CDR2 FRNRAP. J lost 5 bases, V lost 2 bases, and 5 bases had no gene match. CDR3 loop: CASGLNRGGTEAFF. The CDR3 DNA follows: TGTGCTAGTGGTTTGAACAGGGGAGGTACTGAAGCTTTCTTT.

The chain has TRBV12-2 and TRBJ1-2; the table gives TRBD1 as D, unverified against the DNA. TRBV12-2 is marked as a pseudogene. This CDR3 contains 19 residues. CDR3 amino acids: CASRLAPDHADRANYGYTF. The CDR3 DNA sequence: TGTGCAAGTCGCTTAGCGCCCGACCATGCCGACAGGGCAAACTATGGCTACACCTTC.

This clone was seen only once. This rearrangement joins TRBV5-4 to TRBJ2-2, with D possibly TRBD2 on 6 matching bases. Trimming cost V 4 bases and J 2 bases, with 15 bases left between them. The CDR3 totals 16 residues. From germline, CDR1 is SGHNT and CDR2 YYREEE (reference sequence). DNA for the CDR3: TGTGCCAGCAGCCCACTACCAGGGACTAACACCGGGGAGCTGTTTTTT. This translates into CASSPLPGTNTGELFF.

The chain links TRBV6-1 to TRBJ2-1; possible D gene TRBD2, 6 bases. This CDR3 is 14 amino acids long. Germline values: CDR1 MNHNS, CDR2 SASEGT. With 2 bases removed from V and 14 bases from J, the gap between germline ends came to 19 bases. The DNA of the CDR3 is TGTGCCAGCAGTGAATTTGAGGCAGCCCGCGGGGAGTTCTTC. Protein: CASSEFEAARGEFF.

Remarks on this clone: This specimen includes other DNA sequences encoding the same CDR3. The chain recombines TRBV9 with TRBJ2-3, with 7 bases aligning to TRBD1. CDR3 length: 14 residues. Unmatched junction bases numbered 4, after V lost 2 bases and J lost 4 bases. Germline V CDR1 and CDR2: SGDLS, YYNGEE. CDR3 in amino acids: CASSVGQGADTQYF. Written as DNA, the CDR3 is TGTGCCAGCAGCGTTGGTCAGGGGGCAGATACGCAGTATTTT.